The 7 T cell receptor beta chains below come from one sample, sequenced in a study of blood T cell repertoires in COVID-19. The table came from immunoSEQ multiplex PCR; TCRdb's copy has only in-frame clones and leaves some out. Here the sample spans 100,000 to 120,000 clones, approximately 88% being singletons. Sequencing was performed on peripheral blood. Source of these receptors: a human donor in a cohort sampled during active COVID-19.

The CDR3 nucleotides read TGTGCCAGCGGAAGCCCCGGGGATCTTGGTCCGGATACGCAGTATTTT. Translated, it gives CASGSPGDLGPDTQYF. The chain employs TRBV21-1 and TRBJ2-3; the table's D call TRBD2 went unverified against the DNA. TRBV21-1 is recorded as a pseudogene. This CDR3 has 16 amino acids.

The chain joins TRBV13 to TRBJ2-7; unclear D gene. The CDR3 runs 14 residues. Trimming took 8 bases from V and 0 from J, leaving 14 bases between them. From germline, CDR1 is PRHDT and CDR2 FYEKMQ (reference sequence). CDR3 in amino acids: CASQYSLLSYEQYF. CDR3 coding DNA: TGTGCCAGCCAATACAGCCTCCTCTCCTACGAGCAGTACTTC.

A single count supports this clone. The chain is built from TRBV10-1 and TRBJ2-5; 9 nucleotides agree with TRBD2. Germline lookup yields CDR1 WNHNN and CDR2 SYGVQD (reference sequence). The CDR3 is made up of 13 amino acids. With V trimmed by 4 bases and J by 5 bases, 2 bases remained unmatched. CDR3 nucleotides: TGCGCCAGCAGTGGTGGACTAGCGGAGACCCAGTACTTC. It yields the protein CASSGGLAETQYF.

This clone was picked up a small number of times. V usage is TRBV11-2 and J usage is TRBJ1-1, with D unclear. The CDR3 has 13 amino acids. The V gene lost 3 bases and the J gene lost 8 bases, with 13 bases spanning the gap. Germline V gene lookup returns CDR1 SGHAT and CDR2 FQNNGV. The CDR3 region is CASSLALSAEAFF. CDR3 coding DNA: TGTGCCAGCAGCTTGGCCCTTAGCGCCGAAGCTTTCTTT.

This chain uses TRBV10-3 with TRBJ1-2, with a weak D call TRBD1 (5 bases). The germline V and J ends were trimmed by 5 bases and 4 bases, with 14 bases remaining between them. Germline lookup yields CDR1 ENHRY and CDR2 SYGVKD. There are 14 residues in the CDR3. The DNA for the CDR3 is TGTGCCATCAGTCCTGGAGGGGACGGCTATGGCTACACCTTC. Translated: CAISPGGDGYGYTF.

The CDR3, as DNA: TGTGCCAGTAGTATCCCCGACAGGGTGATGCTGGGCACCGGGGAGCTGTTTTTT. Its protein product is CASSIPDRVMLGTGELFF. The chain links TRBV19 to TRBJ2-2; 7 bases agree with TRBD1. This CDR3 contains 18 residues. The V and J ends lost 3 bases and 4 bases, in that order; junction bases with no gene match: 14. Germline V gene sequence: CDR1 LNHDA, CDR2 SQIVND (reference sequence).

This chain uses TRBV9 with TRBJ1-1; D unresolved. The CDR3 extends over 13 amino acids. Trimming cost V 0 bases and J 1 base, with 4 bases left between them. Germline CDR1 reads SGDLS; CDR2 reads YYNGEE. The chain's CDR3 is CASSVGANTEAFF. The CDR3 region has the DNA TGTGCCAGCAGCGTAGGGGCGAACACTGAAGCTTTCTTT.